Below are 20 T cell receptor beta chains sequenced from a single sample in a study of shared clonotypes between healthy human individuals. Using immunoSEQ multiplex PCR, the repertoire was profiled, and TCRdb retains in-frame clones only, with some absent. The sample lists under 600,000 clones, 95% to 97% occurring once. Sequencing used naive CD4+ T cells sorted from blood. Subset defined: CD45RA+ positively selected. Receptors were obtained from a woman aged 30 to 39 in good health.

The chain recombines TRBV7-2 with TRBJ1-5; tentatively, D is TRBD1 (6 bases). Germline CDR1 is SGHTA and CDR2 is FQGNSA. The CDR3 length is 13 residues. V gave up 6 bases and J gave up 4 bases, with 10 bases separating them. The CDR3 nucleotides are TGTGCCAGCAGTCAAGGACAGAATCAGCCCCAGCATTTT. It is translated as CASSQGQNQPQHF.

The chain carries TRBV27 and TRBJ2-7; D remains unclear. The CDR3 sequence is 10 residues long. V lost 8 bases and J 3 bases, leaving 5 bases between the germline ends. The germline CDR1 and CDR2 sequences are MNHEY and SMNVEV (reference sequence). Written as DNA, the CDR3 is TGTGCCAGCGGGGTCTACGAGCAGTACTTC. It is translated as CASGVYEQYF.

The chain carries TRBV6-1 and TRBJ1-2; D unresolved. Between the trimmed V and J ends, which lost 1 base and 5 bases, there was a span of 8 bases. Germline assignment: CDR1 MNHNS and CDR2 SASEGT. There are 13 residues in the CDR3. CDR3 coding DNA: TGTGCCAGCAGTGAAGACGGACTTTATGGCTACACCTTC. Amino acid sequence: CASSEDGLYGYTF.

V and J are TRBV2 and TRBJ2-2; D call uncertain. This CDR3 is built from 13 residues. From germline, CDR1 is SNHLY and CDR2 FYNNEI. V gave up 6 bases and J gave up 5 bases, with 10 bases separating them. The CDR3, as DNA: TGTGCCAGCAGCTTCGAAGGAACCGGGGAGCTGTTTTTT. It codes for CASSFEGTGELFF.

V gene TRBV10-3 combines with J gene TRBJ2-3, with TRBD2 matching 7 bases. V lost 4 bases and J lost 4; bases outside the gene matches: 11. The CDR3 extends over 16 amino acids. The germline V gene encodes CDR1 ENHRY and CDR2 SYGVKD. CDR3 coding DNA: TGTGCCATCAGTGTCCAGTACAGCGGGAACTCAGATACGCAGTATTTT. It encodes CAISVQYSGNSDTQYF.

The V gene is TRBV18, the J gene TRBJ2-7; 15 bases are shared with TRBD2. The CDR3 is 17 residues long. V shed 3 bases, J shed 5 bases, and the junction held 8 bases outside the gene matches. The germline gives CDR1 KGHSH, CDR2 LQKENI. The CDR3 DNA sequence: TGTGCCAGCTCACCCCTTCCGGGACTAGCGGGAGGAGACGAGCAGTACTTC. Amino acids: CASSPLPGLAGGDEQYF.

The rearrangement joins TRBV6-1 to TRBJ2-7, with D possibly being TRBD1 (6 bases). Germline assignment: CDR1 MNHNS and CDR2 SASEGT. V was cut by 4 bases and J by 1 base, with 17 bases left in between. CDR3 length equals 16 residues. The CDR3: CASSGRYQGQSYEQYF. The CDR3 nucleotides are TGTGCCAGCAGTGGTCGTTATCAAGGACAGTCCTACGAGCAGTACTTC.

The rearrangement links TRBV7-9 to TRBJ1-2; D is possibly TRBD1 (5 bases). The CDR3 length is 14 residues. The V gene's germline CDR1 is SEHNR and CDR2 FQNEAQ (reference sequence). V was trimmed by 5 bases and J by 8 bases, leaving 18 bases between them. CDR3 protein: CASSISPSGYGYTF. DNA for the CDR3: TGTGCCAGCAGCATAAGTCCCTCAGGGTACGGCTACACCTTC.

The chain has TRBV27 and TRBJ2-1; a weak D match, TRBD1 (5 bases). The length of the CDR3 is 14 residues. Trimming stripped 5 bases from V and 7 bases from J, with 15 bases between. CDR1 is MNHEY and CDR2 is SMNVEV in the germline V gene (reference sequence). The DNA for the CDR3 is TGTGCCAGCAGTCTCATCAGGGTTTCTAATGAGCAGTTCTTC. Protein sequence: CASSLIRVSNEQFF.

The chain is built from TRBV7-9 and TRBJ2-1; D may correspond to TRBD1 or TRBD2 (7 bases each). CDR1 is SEHNR, CDR2 FQNEAQ, per germline (reference sequence). V was shortened by 6 bases and J by 5 bases, with 17 bases between the two germline ends. The CDR3 is made up of 15 amino acids. In DNA, the CDR3 is TGTGCCAGCAGAGGCAGGGGGAGGGGACACAATGAGCAGTTCTTC. Its translation is CASRGRGRGHNEQFF.

This clone was seen only once. J is TRBJ1-1 and V is TRBV7-9; TRBD1 aligns across 8 bases. Germline CDR1 reads SEHNR; CDR2 reads FQNEAQ (reference sequence). V lost 7 bases, J lost 4 bases, and 8 bases stayed unmatched. The CDR3 runs to 14 residues. CDR3 sequence (DNA): TGTGCCAGCACCCTTCGACAGGGGACCACTGAAGCTTTCTTT. This encodes CASTLRQGTTEAFF.

The chain combines TRBV14 with TRBJ2-1, with D tentatively TRBD2 (5 bases). The V gene's germline CDR1 is SGHDN and CDR2 FVKESK. V lost 5 bases, J lost 2 bases, and 13 bases lay in between. This CDR3 is built from 15 residues. The CDR3 loop is CASSATDSTYNEQFF. The CDR3 DNA reads TGTGCCAGCAGCGCCACGGACTCTACCTACAATGAGCAGTTCTTC.

The chain joins TRBV19 to TRBJ2-5, with 11 bases lining up with TRBD2. Matching the DNA end better, TRBJ2-7 makes the J call doubtful. The CDR3 length is 15 residues. The germline gives CDR1 LNHDA, CDR2 SQIVND (reference sequence). This CDR3 is CASSSLAGALYEQYF. The CDR3 DNA reads as TGTGCCAGTAGTTCACTAGCGGGAGCACTCTACGAGCAGTACTTC.

CDR3 DNA: TGCGCCAGCAGCTTGGAAGGGACAGGGGGCAACATTCAGTACTTC. It encodes CASSLEGTGGNIQYF. The chain links TRBV5-1 to TRBJ2-4; 12 nucleotides line up with TRBD1. The germline CDR1 and CDR2 sequences are SGHRS and YFSETQ. CDR3 length: 15 residues. Germline trimming cut 0 bases from V and 7 bases from J; bases unmatched to any gene: 2.

The gene calls are TRBV4-1 and TRBJ2-5; D is possibly TRBD2 (7 bases). CDR3 length: 16 amino acids. Trimming pared 4 bases from V and 2 bases from J, leaving 17 bases between. Germline-derived CDR1 and CDR2 are MGHRA and YSYEKL. The CDR3 protein is CASSPGAGEGQETQYF. In DNA form, the CDR3 reads TGCGCCAGCAGCCCGGGGGCGGGAGAGGGGCAAGAGACCCAGTACTTC.

The chain links TRBV29-1 to TRBJ1-2, with 9 bases lining up with TRBD1. The CDR3 covers 13 residues. CDR1 SQVTM and CDR2 ANQGSEA come from the germline V gene. J lost 6 bases, V lost 4 bases, and 6 bases had no gene match. DNA of the CDR3: TGCAGCGTTGCGGGACAGGGTCGGCATGGCTACACCTTC. This translates into CSVAGQGRHGYTF.

V is TRBV19 and J is TRBJ2-7; D may be TRBD2 (6 bases). CDR3 length equals 14 residues. The ends were cut back, 1 base at V and 2 bases at J, with 9 bases in the middle. Germline V CDR1 and CDR2: LNHDA, SQIVND (reference sequence). The CDR3 spells CASSIGGDPYEQYF. CDR3 nucleotide sequence: TGTGCCAGTAGTATAGGCGGGGACCCCTACGAGCAGTACTTC.

This chain uses TRBV18 with TRBJ2-6; D perhaps matches TRBD1 (6 bases). The V and J ends lost 2 bases and 0 bases respectively, with 17 bases between them. The CDR3 totals 19 residues. From germline, CDR1 is KGHSH and CDR2 LQKENI. CDR3 sequence (DNA): TGTGCCAGCTCACCAACCGCCAACGCAGGGGCCTCTGGGGCCAACGTCCTGACTTTC. Amino acid sequence: CASSPTANAGASGANVLTF.

The rearrangement joins TRBV28 to TRBJ1-5; a possible D gene is TRBD1 (6 bases). V shed 6 bases and J shed 4 bases, with 19 bases lying between them. Germline V gene sequence: CDR1 MDHEN, CDR2 SYDVKM. This CDR3 comprises 16 residues. The CDR3 sequence: CASSPPPGQYNQPQHF. CDR3 nucleotides: TGTGCCAGCAGCCCTCCCCCCGGACAGTATAATCAGCCCCAGCATTTT.

The chain couples TRBV5-8 to TRBJ2-2; 11 positions match TRBD2. V shed 5 bases and J 4 bases; nucleotides not matched to a gene: 16. Germline V CDR1 and CDR2: SGHTS, YDEGEE. The CDR3 contains 19 residues. The CDR3 sequence: CASRGGLADISVGTGELFF. The CDR3 nucleotides are TGTGCCAGCAGGGGGGGACTAGCGGATATCTCTGTGGGCACCGGGGAGCTGTTTTTT. The full variable domain, its missing parts supplied by reference TRBV5-8 and TRBJ2-2, is EAGVTQSPTHLIKTRGQQATLRCSPISGHTSVYWYQQALGLGLQFLLWYDEGEERNRGNFPPRFSGRQFPNYSSELNVNALELEDSALYLCASRGGLADISVGTGELFFGEGSRLTVL.